The source of this T cell receptor beta chain is a study of T cells expressing NK-cell markers. The CDR3 sequence is 15 residues long. The germline CDR1 and CDR2 sequences are KGHDR and SFDVKD. TCRdb reprocessed the 5' RACE reads and stores each CDR3 protein as one record, lacking DNA. The sample shows roughly 430,000 distinct CDR3 sequences, and roughly 7.2% sits with its ten largest clones. J is TRBJ2-3 and V is TRBV24-1; absent DNA, TCRdb's TRBD1 call cannot be checked. Source material: blood T cells: a sorted CD56 or NKG2C T cell subset, CD4+ or CD8+ T cells, or bulk PBMC T cells (not recorded which). This receptor was identified in a woman aged 18 to 75 in good health. The CDR3 protein is CATSEGRGSTDTQYF.